Listed below are T cell receptor beta chains from one sample, sequenced in a study of T cells in Graves' hyperthyroidism and ophthalmopathy. One entry per CDR3 protein results from TCRdb running MiXCR on the multiplex PCR reads. Of about 640,000 distinct CDR3 sequences listed, roughly 20% are singletons. What was sequenced was blood. The receptors here all came from a man aged 30-40 years with Graves' ophthalmopathy. CDR3s include the opening cysteine and the closing phenylalanine or tryptophan. The D gene is left open where the match is weak. Not all rows give a size; the values are once, few, many and, for expanded clones, a class.

d_gene: TRBD1
abundance: many
v_gene: TRBV2
j_gene: TRBJ2-1
CDR3nt: TGTGCCAGCAGACGGACAGGGGAGTCCTACAATGAGCAGTTCTTC
CDR3aa: CASRRTGESYNEQFF

d_gene: .
abundance: .
v_gene: TRBV7-2
j_gene: TRBJ1-5
CDR3nt: TGTGCCAGCAGTAAACACCAAACGTATCAGCCCCAGCATTTT
CDR3aa: CASSKHQTYQPQHF

d_gene: TRBD2
abundance: many
v_gene: TRBV7-9
j_gene: TRBJ2-2
CDR3nt: TGTGCCAGCAGACTAGCGTCCGGGGAGCTGTTTTTT
CDR3aa: CASRLASGELFF

d_gene: .
abundance: .
v_gene: TRBV7-9
j_gene: TRBJ2-5
CDR3nt: TGTGCCAGCAGCGAACCTCAGGCGGAACCAGGAACCCAGTACTTC
CDR3aa: CASSEPQAEPGTQYF

d_gene: TRBD2
abundance: .
v_gene: TRBV20-1
j_gene: TRBJ2-7
CDR3nt: TGCAGTGCTAGTGGGGGGGAGCCCCTACCCGAGCAGTACTTC
CDR3aa: CSASGGEPLPEQYF

d_gene: .
abundance: .
v_gene: TRBV19
j_gene: TRBJ2-5
CDR3nt: TGTGCCAGTAGTACGGGGGGGACAGGACAAGAGACCCAGTACTTC
CDR3aa: CASSTGGTGQETQYF

d_gene: TRBD2
abundance: few
v_gene: TRBV20-1
j_gene: TRBJ2-3
CDR3nt: TGCAGTTCCTTCGGGGAGGGCATAACAGATACGCAGTATTTT
CDR3aa: CSSFGEGITDTQYF

d_gene: .
abundance: .
v_gene: TRBV27
j_gene: TRBJ2-5
CDR3nt: TGTGCCAGCATGCCAGTCGAACAAGAGACCCAGTACTTC
CDR3aa: CASMPVEQETQYF

d_gene: TRBD1
abundance: few
v_gene: TRBV5-1
j_gene: TRBJ1-5
CDR3nt: TGCGCCAGCAGCCCACAGGGGGAAAATCAGCCCCAGCATTTT
CDR3aa: CASSPQGENQPQHF

d_gene: .
abundance: .
v_gene: TRBV20-1
j_gene: TRBJ1-1
CDR3nt: TGCAGTGCTAGCCTTACCCTCAGACCTACGAACACTGAAGCTTTCTTT
CDR3aa: CSASLTLRPTNTEAFF

d_gene: .
abundance: few
v_gene: TRBV10-3
j_gene: TRBJ2-7
CDR3nt: TGTGCCATCAGTGAGCCCATACAGGGCTACGAGCAGTACTTC
CDR3aa: CAISEPIQGYEQYF

d_gene: TRBD2
abundance: many
v_gene: TRBV28
j_gene: TRBJ2-5
CDR3nt: TGTGCCAGCAGTTTGCTTTCCCCCGGGGGGTTAAGAGAGCAGTACTTC
CDR3aa: CASSLLSPGGLREQYF

d_gene: .
abundance: many
v_gene: TRBV2
j_gene: TRBJ2-3
CDR3nt: TGTGCCAGCAGGGCGACCCTTACTAGCACAGATACGCAGTATTTT
CDR3aa: CASRATLTSTDTQYF

d_gene: .
abundance: many
v_gene: TRBV30
j_gene: TRBJ1-5
CDR3nt: TGTGCCTGGAGTACTGGGGACAATCAGCCCCAGCATTTT
CDR3aa: CAWSTGDNQPQHF

d_gene: TRBD2
abundance: many
v_gene: TRBV7-2
j_gene: TRBJ2-7
CDR3nt: TGTGCCAGCAGTTCCGCGGGAGGGTGGATTTACGAGCAGTACTTC
CDR3aa: CASSSAGGWIYEQYF

d_gene: TRBD1
abundance: many
v_gene: TRBV28
j_gene: TRBJ1-2
CDR3nt: TGTGCCAGCAGTTCCCCACCTGACGGGACAGCGTATGGCTACACCTTC
CDR3aa: CASSSPPDGTAYGYTF

d_gene: TRBD2
abundance: many
v_gene: TRBV5-1
j_gene: TRBJ2-7
CDR3nt: TGCGCCAGCAGCCCCGGGACTAGCGGGGAGGAGCAGTACTTC
CDR3aa: CASSPGTSGEEQYF

d_gene: .
abundance: .
v_gene: TRBV4-1
j_gene: TRBJ2-7
CDR3nt: TGCGCCAGCAGCCCAGGGACTGCCCATAGGTACGAGCAGTACTTC
CDR3aa: CASSPGTAHRYEQYF

d_gene: TRBD1
abundance: .
v_gene: TRBV5-6
j_gene: TRBJ2-7
CDR3nt: TGTGCCAGCAGCACCAAGACAGGGGGCTACTACGAGCAGTACTTC
CDR3aa: CASSTKTGGYYEQYF

d_gene: .
abundance: few
v_gene: TRBV28
j_gene: TRBJ2-7
CDR3nt: TGTGCCAGCAGAAAGGTACCGGGCGAGCAGTACTTC
CDR3aa: CASRKVPGEQYF

d_gene: TRBD2
abundance: .
v_gene: TRBV5-6
j_gene: TRBJ2-7
CDR3nt: TGTGCCAGCAGCTCTGAACTCCAAGCGGGAAAAGTGCTCGAGCAGTACTTC
CDR3aa: CASSSELQAGKVLEQYF

d_gene: TRBD2
abundance: few
v_gene: TRBV9
j_gene: TRBJ2-2
CDR3nt: TGTGCCAGCAGCGCCCAATCAGCGGGAAACAGTGGGGTCGGGGAGCTGTTTTTT
CDR3aa: CASSAQSAGNSGVGELFF

d_gene: .
abundance: .
v_gene: TRBV9
j_gene: TRBJ2-5
CDR3nt: TGTGCCAGCAGCGTAGGTCCGGGGGCAGGGGGAGAGACCCAGTACTTC
CDR3aa: CASSVGPGAGGETQYF

d_gene: .
abundance: many
v_gene: TRBV12-3/TRBV12-4
j_gene: TRBJ1-5
CDR3nt: TGTGCCAGCACGTTCGGAAATCAGCCCCAGCATTTT
CDR3aa: CASTFGNQPQHF

d_gene: .
abundance: .
v_gene: TRBV20-1
j_gene: TRBJ2-1
CDR3nt: TGCAGTGCTCATAGCGGAAGCTACAATGAGCAGTTCTTC
CDR3aa: CSAHSGSYNEQFF

d_gene: TRBD2
abundance: .
v_gene: TRBV20-1
j_gene: TRBJ2-7
CDR3nt: TGCAGTGCTAGTCTCGGGAGGGTATCCTACGAGCAGTACTTC
CDR3aa: CSASLGRVSYEQYF

d_gene: .
abundance: few
v_gene: TRBV29-1
j_gene: TRBJ2-2
CDR3nt: TGCAGCGTTAGTTTACTAGCCGGGGAGCTGTTTTTT
CDR3aa: CSVSLLAGELFF

d_gene: .
abundance: .
v_gene: TRBV29-1
j_gene: TRBJ2-2
CDR3nt: TGCAGCGTTGGACAGAACACCGGGGAGCTGTTTTTT
CDR3aa: CSVGQNTGELFF

d_gene: .
abundance: many
v_gene: TRBV28
j_gene: TRBJ2-7
CDR3nt: TGTGCCAGCACCTCCGGTCTAGCCTACGAGCAGTACTTC
CDR3aa: CASTSGLAYEQYF

d_gene: TRBD2
abundance: .
v_gene: TRBV28
j_gene: TRBJ2-2
CDR3nt: TGTGCCAGCAGTCTGAGCGGGATCCCCGGGGAGCTGTTTTTT
CDR3aa: CASSLSGIPGELFF

d_gene: TRBD2
abundance: .
v_gene: TRBV30
j_gene: TRBJ2-1
CDR3nt: TGTGCCTGGAGTGTTTTAGCGGGAGAGCAGTTCTTC
CDR3aa: CAWSVLAGEQFF

d_gene: TRBD1
abundance: .
v_gene: TRBV15
j_gene: TRBJ1-6
CDR3nt: TGTGCCACCAGCAGGGGCCGGGACAGCTACAATTCACCCCTCCACTTT
CDR3aa: CATSRGRDSYNSPLHF

d_gene: .
abundance: .
v_gene: TRBV20-1
j_gene: TRBJ2-7
CDR3nt: TGCAGTGCTAGTTTCGGCGGGAACTACGAGCAGTACTTC
CDR3aa: CSASFGGNYEQYF

d_gene: .
abundance: few
v_gene: TRBV7-8
j_gene: TRBJ1-3
CDR3nt: TGTGCCAGCAGCGCCGCCGGACGTCTCTCTGGAAACACCATATATTTT
CDR3aa: CASSAAGRLSGNTIYF

d_gene: .
abundance: .
v_gene: TRBV25-1
j_gene: TRBJ1-5
CDR3nt: TGTGCCAGCAGTGAACTTAATGGCTCAAAACCCAATAGCAATCAGCCCCAGCATTTT
CDR3aa: CASSELNGSKPNSNQPQHF

d_gene: .
abundance: many
v_gene: TRBV6-5
j_gene: TRBJ2-7
CDR3nt: TGTGCCAGCAGTTACGGAGATAGCTCCTACGAGCAGTACTTC
CDR3aa: CASSYGDSSYEQYF

d_gene: .
abundance: many
v_gene: TRBV20-1
j_gene: TRBJ1-5
CDR3nt: TGCAGTGCTAGAGATGCGGGCCCAGGGTGGAGTAGCAATCAGCCCCAGCATTTT
CDR3aa: CSARDAGPGWSSNQPQHF

d_gene: TRBD2
abundance: .
v_gene: TRBV20-1
j_gene: TRBJ2-7
CDR3nt: TGCAGTGCTAGAGATACCCGACTAGCAGGCGAGCAGTACTTC
CDR3aa: CSARDTRLAGEQYF

d_gene: .
abundance: .
v_gene: TRBV6-1
j_gene: TRBJ2-7
CDR3nt: TGTGCCAGCAGGGGCCCCGGACTCTCCTACAAGCAGTACTTC
CDR3aa: CASRGPGLSYKQYF

d_gene: .
abundance: .
v_gene: TRBV5-8
j_gene: TRBJ1-4
CDR3nt: TGTGCCAGCAGCACCACAGGGCTCCGGGGTGAAAAACTGTTTTTT
CDR3aa: CASSTTGLRGEKLFF

d_gene: TRBD2
abundance: once
v_gene: TRBV7-2
j_gene: TRBJ2-2
CDR3nt: TGTGCCAGCAGCTCCGGGGCGGGAGGATGGGCCGGGGAGCTGTTTTTT
CDR3aa: CASSSGAGGWAGELFF